This T cell receptor beta chain was identified in a study of T cell repertoires in cytomegalovirus infection. TCRdb re-analysed the reads in MiXCR, keeping a single row per CDR3 protein. The table has roughly 920,000 distinct CDR3 sequences, less than 35% seen once. Germline values: CDR1 SGHVS, CDR2 FNYEAQ. V shed 2 bases and J 1 base; nucleotides not matched to a gene: 6. The CDR3 is 16 amino acids. This clonotype was recorded at least ten times. The antigen is undetermined. The rearrangement links TRBV7-6 to TRBJ2-5; 8 positions agree with TRBD2. The origin of this receptor is a human donor in good health (CMV status not recorded). Some clones in this sample may be carry-over from other donors' samples. The specimen was cultured CD8+ T cells from PBMCs, collected from culture after CMV antigen stimulation. The CDR3 reads CASSLMGLETQETQYF. DNA for the CDR3: TGTGCCAGCAGCTTAATGGGACTAGAGACCCAAGAGACCCAGTACTTC.